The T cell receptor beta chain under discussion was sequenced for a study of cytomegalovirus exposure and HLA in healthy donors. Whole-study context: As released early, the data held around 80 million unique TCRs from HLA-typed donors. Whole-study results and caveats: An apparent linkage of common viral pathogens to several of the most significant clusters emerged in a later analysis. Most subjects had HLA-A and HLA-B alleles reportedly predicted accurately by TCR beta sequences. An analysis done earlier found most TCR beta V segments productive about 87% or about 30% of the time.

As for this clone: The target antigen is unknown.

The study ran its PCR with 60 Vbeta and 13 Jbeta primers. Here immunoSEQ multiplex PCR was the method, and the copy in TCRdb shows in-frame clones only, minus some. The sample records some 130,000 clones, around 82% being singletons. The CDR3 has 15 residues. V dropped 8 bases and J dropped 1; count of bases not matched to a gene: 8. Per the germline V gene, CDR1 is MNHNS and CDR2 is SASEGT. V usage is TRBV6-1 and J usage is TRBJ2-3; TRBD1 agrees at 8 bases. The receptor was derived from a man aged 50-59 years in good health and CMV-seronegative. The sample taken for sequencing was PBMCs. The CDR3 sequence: CASQSGQGGTDTQYF. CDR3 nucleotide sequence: TGTGCCAGCCAGTCCGGACAGGGTGGCACAGATACGCAGTATTTT.